This T cell receptor (beta chain) was sequenced in a study of cytomegalovirus exposure and HLA in healthy donors. Findings and limits, study-wide: In a later analysis, across HLA loci, associated TCR counts were highest for DRB1, lowest for HLA-C. As a later analysis showed, a missense DCLRE1C variant was linked to trimming of TCR beta V- and J-genes. Presence/absence analyses supposed approximately even sequencing depth among donors.

A word on this clone: The antigen is unknown.

PCR was performed using 60 Vbeta and 13 Jbeta primers. Method: immunoSEQ multiplex PCR; TCRdb's copy keeps in-frame clones and lacks some. The data show 110,000 or so clones, approximately 74% seen once. The specimen sequenced was PBMCs. The origin of this receptor is a woman between 40 and 50 years old in good health and CMV-seropositive.

The CDR3 reads CASSLWSRVPEAFF. CDR3 sequence (DNA): TGTGCCAGCAGCTTATGGTCCAGGGTCCCTGAAGCTTTCTTT. The chain employs TRBV7-2 and TRBJ1-1, with a possible D match to TRBD1 (5 bases). The CDR3 totals 14 residues. Deletions cut 2 bases from V and 6 bases from J, with 13 bases between. The germline CDR1 and CDR2 sequences are SGHTA and FQGNSA.